The 21 T cell receptor beta chains below all came from one sample that was sequenced in a study of molecular identifiers for immune sequencing clone quantification. One entry per CDR3 protein, called by TCRdb with MiXCR from the PCR reads. Of approximately 630,000 distinct CDR3 sequences in the sample, about 25% were seen once. What was sequenced was naive CD8+ T cells from blood, with Jurkat cell RNA spiked in. Subset indicated: FACS-sorted CD8+CD4-CCR7+CD45RA+ naive T cells. These receptors were collected from a human donor in good health. Some libraries in this study had Jurkat cell RNA spiked in.

This chain joins TRBV29-1 and TRBJ1-1; D is unresolved. This CDR3 is 12 amino acids long. Trimming took off 3 bases at V and 6 bases at J, with 11 bases between the two ends. Germline loops: CDR1 SQVTM, CDR2 ANQGSEA. CDR3 nucleotide sequence: TGCAGCGTTGAGGAGGGAGGCGCTGAAGCTTTCTTT. Translating it yields CSVEEGGAEAFF.

This clonotype showed up many times. This chain uses TRBV7-9 with TRBJ2-2; D unresolved. CDR3 length equals 16 residues. Germline CDR1 is SEHNR and CDR2 is FQNEAQ (reference sequence). Between the trimmed V and J ends, which lost 4 bases and 6 bases, there was a span of 18 bases. The chain's CDR3 is CASSSSLGYSAGELFF. CDR3 DNA: TGTGCCAGCAGCTCCTCCTTGGGGTATTCGGCCGGGGAGCTGTTTTTT.

This clonotype was seen a few times. The CDR3 nucleotides are TGTGCCAGCAGCTTAGCGGGCCACCTCACTAGCACAGATACGCAGTATTTT. Translated: CASSLAGHLTSTDTQYF. The chain is built from TRBV13 and TRBJ2-3, with D unclear. The CDR3 covers 17 residues. Trimming stripped 1 base from V and 0 bases from J, with 14 bases between. CDR1 and CDR2 from the germline V gene are PRHDT and FYEKMQ (reference sequence).

With regard to this clonotype: A much larger clone sits a single nucleotide away, making a read error possible. The chain employs TRBV4-3 and TRBJ1-4; perhaps TRBD1 as D (5 bases). V dropped 0 bases and J dropped 2 bases, with 13 bases sitting between them. This CDR3 comprises 17 residues. Germline values: CDR1 LGHNA, CDR2 YSLEER. CDR3 loop: CASSQDSTRGTNEKLFF. CDR3 sequence (DNA): TGCGCCAGCAGCCAAGATTCGACAAGGGGCACTAATGAAAAACTGTTTTTT.

As concerns this clonotype: Since a much larger clone is just one base distant, this may be a read error. The chain couples TRBV12-3 or TRBV12-4 to TRBJ2-3; D is unclear. This CDR3 contains 14 residues. In DNA, the CDR3 is TGTGCCAGCAGCTTCCTTGGCTCCACACATACGCAGTATTTT. Residues: CASSFLGSTHTQYF.

A word on this clonotype: Being one base from a much bigger clone, this may be a read error. V and J are TRBV6-1 and TRBJ2-7; the D gene is possibly TRBD1 (5 bases). The CDR3 is 14 amino acids. Germline-derived CDR1 and CDR2 are MNHNS and SASEGT. V lost 6 bases to trimming and J lost 3 bases, with 15 bases between them. The CDR3 DNA follows: TGTGCCAGCAGAGATTTCCGAAGGGGCTACGAGCAGTACTTC. Encoded protein: CASRDFRRGYEQYF.

This clonotype was found many times. The chain joins TRBV20-1 to TRBJ2-7; no reliable D call. Germline-derived CDR1 and CDR2 are DFQATT and SNEGSKA (reference sequence). The CDR3 loop spans 13 amino acids. The V gene lost 0 bases and the J gene lost 3 bases, with 9 bases spanning the gap. The CDR3 DNA sequence: TGCAGTGCTAGAGATCTGGCAGACTACGAGCAGTACTTC. It translates to CSARDLADYEQYF.

This clonotype was found many times. The V gene is TRBV7-9, the J gene TRBJ2-7; 8 nucleotides agree with TRBD2. The CDR3 sequence is 13 residues long. The germline CDR1 and CDR2 sequences are SEHNR and FQNEAQ (reference sequence). With 5 bases clipped from V and 4 bases from J, the junction kept 4 bases outside the gene matches. The chain's CDR3 is CASSPSGGYEQYF. The CDR3 nucleotides read TGTGCCAGCAGCCCTTCGGGAGGGTACGAGCAGTACTTC. The full variable domain, with the rest looked up from reference TRBV7-9 and TRBJ2-7, is DTGVSQNPRHKITKRGQNVTFRCDPISEHNRLYWYRQTLGQGPEFLTYFQNEAQLEKSRLLSDRFSAERPKGSFSTLEIQRTEQGDSAMYLCASSPSGGYEQYFGPGTRLTVT.

This rearrangement joins TRBV4-1 to TRBJ2-1; 13 bases are shared with TRBD2. Looked up from germline, CDR1 is MGHRA and CDR2 is YSYEKL. The J segment lost 6 bases and the V segment lost 0 bases, leaving 8 bases of the junction unmatched. This CDR3 comprises 18 residues. CDR3 in amino acids: CASSQEGGLAGASNEQFF. The CDR3, as DNA: TGCGCCAGCAGCCAAGAAGGTGGACTAGCGGGAGCCTCCAATGAGCAGTTCTTC.

For this clonotype: This could be a read error, since a much larger clone is one nucleotide away. The CDR3 ends on some other residue instead of the conserved phenylalanine or tryptophan, so this is likely a read error. CDR3 in amino acids: CASSLVGGRAPDTQYL. The CDR3 coding sequence is TGTGCCAGCAGCTTAGTGGGCGGGAGGGCCCCAGATACGCAGTATCTT. This rearrangement joins TRBV7-2 to TRBJ2-3; 9 bases are shared with TRBD2. The CDR3 consists of 16 residues. CDR1 SGHTA and CDR2 FQGNSA come from the germline V gene. The V segment lost 1 base and the J segment 4 bases; nucleotides outside the gene matches: 6.

Comments on this clonotype: A read error may explain this, as a much larger clone is one base away. The chain recombines TRBV7-9 with TRBJ1-4; D call uncertain. Looked up from germline, CDR1 is SEHNR and CDR2 is FQNEAQ (reference sequence). CDR3 size: 16 residues. The V gene lost 5 bases and the J gene lost 0 bases, with 13 bases spanning the gap. Here the CDR3 DNA reads TGTGCCAGCAGCCCTCGGACGCTTGCAACTAATGAAAAACTGTTTTTT. It codes for CASSPRTLATNEKLFF.

The rearrangement uses TRBV27 and TRBJ1-2; 7 positions agree with TRBD1. The CDR3 runs 15 residues. V shed 5 bases, J shed 2 bases, and the junction held 8 bases outside the gene matches. The germline V gene encodes CDR1 MNHEY and CDR2 SMNVEV (reference sequence). The CDR3 coding sequence is TGTGCCAGCAGTCCCCGGGACAGCCTCAACTATGGCTACACCTTC. Amino acids: CASSPRDSLNYGYTF.

Notes on this clonotype: A much larger clone is a single base away; this may be a read error. In nucleotides, the CDR3 is TGTGCCCGCTCACCGGGGACATTCTACACAGATACGCAGTATTTT. Encoded protein: CARSPGTFYTDTQYF. The chain employs TRBV18 and TRBJ2-3; TRBD1 might be the D (6 bases). The CDR3 length is 15 residues. Germline V gene sequence: CDR1 KGHSH, CDR2 LQKENI.

This rearrangement joins TRBV7-6 to TRBJ1-1; D is possibly TRBD1 (5 bases). The CDR3 consists of 14 residues. Germline V CDR1 and CDR2: SGHVS, FNYEAQ. Trimming took 2 bases from V and 4 from J, leaving 11 bases between them. CDR3 in amino acids: CASSLRVGVTEAFF. DNA for the CDR3: TGTGCCAGCAGCTTAAGGGTAGGGGTCACTGAAGCTTTCTTT.

This clonotype occurred many times. J is TRBJ1-1 and V is TRBV7-6, with D perhaps TRBD1 (6 bases). CDR1 and CDR2 from the germline V gene are SGHVS and FNYEAQ. Trimming left V 5 bases short and J 7 bases short, with 20 bases between. The CDR3 has 15 residues. The CDR3, as DNA: TGTGCCAGCAGCCCTCCCAGGGGTTCTCCTGATGAAGCTTTCTTT. Translating gives CASSPPRGSPDEAFF.

This clonotype was recorded many times. The J gene is TRBJ1-1, the V gene TRBV10-2, with D possibly TRBD1 on 5 matching bases. This CDR3 has 13 residues. In germline, CDR1 is WSHSY, CDR2 SAAADI. V lost 8 bases and J 3 bases, leaving 13 bases between the germline ends. As DNA, the CDR3 is TGCGCCAGCTCGGGGGGTGTCGACACTGAAGCTTTCTTT. This translates into CASSGGVDTEAFF.

This rearrangement joins TRBV9 to TRBJ2-3, with D tentatively TRBD1 or TRBD2 (6 bases each). The germline V gene has CDR1 SGDLS and CDR2 YYNGEE. V dropped 1 base and J dropped 6 bases, with 18 bases sitting between them. The CDR3 covers 16 residues. The CDR3 spells CASSVQDEGGWDTQYF. The DNA of the CDR3 is TGTGCCAGCAGCGTACAGGATGAGGGGGGCTGGGATACGCAGTATTTT.

This clonotype was detected ten times or more. DNA of the CDR3: TGCGCCAGCAGCCAAGTTGTGCTGGGGTCTCAGGGCTACACCTTC. Residues: CASSQVVLGSQGYTF. The chain couples TRBV4-1 to TRBJ1-2; D gene uncertain. The CDR3 loop spans 15 amino acids. V lost 1 base to trimming and J lost 8 bases, with 17 bases between them. Germline loops: CDR1 MGHRA, CDR2 YSYEKL.

This clonotype was seen a handful of times. The chain carries TRBV30 and TRBJ2-5, with D hard to call. The CDR3 is 12 residues long. Trimming took off 2 bases at V and 3 bases at J, with 7 bases between the two ends. CDR1 and CDR2 (germline): GTSNPN, SVGIG (reference sequence). CDR3 protein: CAWSQPEETQYF. The DNA of the CDR3 is TGTGCCTGGAGTCAGCCCGAAGAGACCCAGTACTTC.

This clonotype was picked up a small number of times. The chain carries TRBV7-6 and TRBJ1-1; TRBD1 might be the D (5 bases). This CDR3 has 15 residues. With 1 base removed from V and 2 bases from J, the gap between germline ends came to 11 bases. CDR1 SGHVS and CDR2 FNYEAQ come from the germline V gene. The CDR3 nucleotides are TGTGCCAGCAGCTTAGTTGCCAGGGCAAACACTGAAGCTTTCTTT. Protein: CASSLVARANTEAFF.

This chain joins TRBV7-9 and TRBJ2-1, with TRBD2 as a possible D gene (6 bases). The V end was cut by 1 base, the J end by 7 bases, with 8 bases between. CDR1 SEHNR and CDR2 FQNEAQ come from the germline V gene (reference sequence). The CDR3 length is 13 residues. In DNA form, the CDR3 reads TGTGCCAGCAGCTTAGGCGGGACGAATGAGCAGTTCTTC. Translating gives CASSLGGTNEQFF.